Each of the 24 T cell receptor beta chains below was sequenced from the same sample in a study of T cells in Graves' hyperthyroidism and ophthalmopathy. Regions amplified from RNA transcripts were the TCR beta CDR3 regions. A set of HTBI primers served as the primers for a first-round RT-PCR of the TCR CDR3. TCRdb analysed the multiplex PCR reads with MiXCR anew, one entry per CDR3 protein. The data show 300,000 to 400,000 distinct CDR3 sequences, around 20% seen once. The specimen was blood. The receptors here all came from a woman aged 45 to 65 with Graves' hyperthyroidism.

This clonotype has at least ten counts. The chain employs TRBV28 and TRBJ2-5, with D possibly being TRBD1 (5 bases). This CDR3 has 15 residues. Germline V gene sequence: CDR1 MDHEN, CDR2 SYDVKM. Deletions cut 3 bases from V and 2 bases from J, with 13 bases between. The CDR3 DNA follows: TGTGCCAGCAGTTTTGAGACAGTCCCGCAAGAGACCCAGTACTTC. It codes for CASSFETVPQETQYF.

This clonotype was counted a few times. This chain connects TRBV18 to TRBJ1-3, with a tentative D call TRBD1 (6 bases). In germline, CDR1 is KGHSH, CDR2 LQKENI. The germline V and J ends were trimmed by 2 bases and 0 bases, with 11 bases remaining between them. The CDR3 length is 16 residues. The CDR3 reads CASSPKGGASGNTIYF. CDR3 in DNA: TGTGCCAGCTCACCAAAGGGGGGAGCCTCTGGAAACACCATATATTTT.

This clonotype was observed a handful of times. CDR3 in amino acids: CASSFSSGTGGSGYTF. The CDR3 DNA sequence: TGTGCCAGCAGTTTTTCCTCCGGGACAGGGGGCAGTGGCTACACCTTC. V and J are TRBV27 and TRBJ1-2, with 12 nucleotides matching TRBD1. The V gene's germline CDR1 is MNHEY and CDR2 SMNVEV (reference sequence). The V and J ends lost 3 bases and 7 bases, in that order; junction bases with no gene match: 9. The CDR3 contains 16 residues.

In its sample, this clonotype was seen many times. The chain recombines TRBV20-1 with TRBJ1-3; D perhaps matches TRBD1 (5 bases). Germline CDR1 and CDR2: DFQATT and SNEGSKA (reference sequence). The V gene lost 5 bases and the J gene lost 1 base, with 12 bases spanning the gap. This CDR3 comprises 14 residues. CDR3 region: CSAEGPGSGNTIYF. CDR3 sequence (DNA): TGCAGTGCTGAGGGGCCAGGGTCTGGAAACACCATATATTTT.

V usage is TRBV28 and J usage is TRBJ1-6, with D possibly being TRBD1 (6 bases). Germline V gives CDR1 MDHEN, CDR2 SYDVKM. V was clipped by 6 bases and J by 7 bases, with 19 bases between them. The CDR3 loop spans 16 amino acids. The CDR3 loop is CASRPGVDLKNSPLHF. CDR3 nucleotides: TGTGCCAGCAGACCAGGGGTGGATTTGAAGAATTCACCCCTCCACTTT.

This clonotype occurred many times. The chain is built from TRBV2 and TRBJ2-1, with 8 positions matching TRBD2. After removal of 5 bases from V and 2 bases from J, the junction contained 8 bases not matched to a gene. CDR1 and CDR2 (germline): SNHLY, FYNNEI. This CDR3 region has 16 residues. CDR3 sequence (DNA): TGTGCCAGCAGTCCTTTAGCGGGGACCACCTACAATGAGCAGTTCTTC. Its translation is CASSPLAGTTYNEQFF.

Many counts were recorded for this clonotype. The rearrangement uses TRBV11-2 and TRBJ2-3, with a tentative D call TRBD2 (6 bases). Trimming left V 0 bases short and J 7 bases short, with 11 bases between. This CDR3 contains 14 residues. Germline loops: CDR1 SGHAT, CDR2 FQNNGV. The CDR3 DNA is TGTGCCAGCAGCTTAGATATGGGAGGTCATACGCAGTATTTT. Protein sequence: CASSLDMGGHTQYF.

This clonotype came up many times. The chain couples TRBV3-1 to TRBJ2-5, with 10 bases matching TRBD2. Losses at the gene ends were 1 base for V and 3 bases for J; bases not matched to a gene: 5. The CDR3 extends over 16 amino acids. Per germline, CDR1 LGHDT and CDR2 YNNKEL (reference sequence). The CDR3 protein is CASSQGSLAGEETQYF. In DNA form, the CDR3 reads TGTGCCAGCAGCCAAGGGTCCCTAGCGGGAGAAGAGACCCAGTACTTC.

This clonotype was observed a few times. The V gene is TRBV5-1, the J gene TRBJ1-1, with D possibly matching TRBD1 (6 bases). CDR1 and CDR2 from the germline V gene are SGHRS and YFSETQ. V was pared by 7 bases and J by 1 base, with 17 bases between. The CDR3 consists of 15 residues. CDR3 coding DNA: TGCGCCAGCGACGCGGGGGCCTTATCGAACACTGAAGCTTTCTTT. This encodes CASDAGALSNTEAFF.

This clonotype came up many times. The rearrangement joins TRBV20-1 to TRBJ2-3, with 9 bases lining up with TRBD2. This CDR3 region has 13 residues. CDR1 is DFQATT and CDR2 is SNEGSKA in the germline V gene (reference sequence). V lost 8 bases and J lost 7; bases outside the gene matches: 10. This CDR3 is CSSTSGGGNTQYF. The CDR3 DNA reads TGCAGTTCGACTAGCGGAGGGGGGAATACGCAGTATTTT.

This clonotype was recorded at least ten times. The chain recombines TRBV20-1 with TRBJ2-5; TRBD2 aligns across 9 bases. Looked up from germline, CDR1 is DFQATT and CDR2 is SNEGSKA (reference sequence). There are 14 residues in the CDR3. V gave up 5 bases and J gave up 2 bases; unmatched junction bases: 6. CDR3 sequence: CSAPLAGRQETQYF. As DNA, the CDR3 is TGCAGTGCTCCGCTAGCGGGGCGACAAGAGACCCAGTACTTC.

As for this clonotype: A much larger clonotype is one base distant, so this may be a read error. This chain uses TRBV7-9 with TRBJ1-1, with D unclear. Germline CDR1 reads SEHNR; CDR2 reads FQNEAQ (reference sequence). CDR3 length: 14 amino acids. The CDR3 coding sequence is TGTGCCAGCACCCTACCCCGTGTTAACACTGAAGCTCTCTTT. Its protein product is CASTLPRVNTEALF.

This clonotype was counted between two and nine times. V and J are TRBV7-2 and TRBJ2-1; 10 bases fit TRBD2. V gave up 6 bases and J gave up 4 bases; unmatched junction bases: 15. The length of the CDR3 is 18 residues. Germline V gene sequence: CDR1 SGHTA, CDR2 FQGNSA. The CDR3 sequence: CASRIRELAGVWYNEQFF. CDR3 DNA: TGTGCCAGCAGAATAAGGGAGCTAGCGGGAGTGTGGTACAATGAGCAGTTCTTC.

The sample holds a few counts of this clonotype. The V and J genes are TRBV9 and TRBJ2-2, with D perhaps TRBD2 (6 bases). Germline V CDR1 and CDR2: SGDLS, YYNGEE. V lost 4 bases, J lost 3 bases, and 16 bases lay in between. The CDR3 runs to 16 residues. The CDR3 nucleotides read TGTGCCAGCAGCCCGGAGGGCCAGGCGTACACCGGGGAGCTGTTTTTT. Amino acid sequence: CASSPEGQAYTGELFF. Full variable domain (outside the CDR3, taken from reference TRBV9 and TRBJ2-2): DSGVTQTPKHLITATGQRVTLRCSPRSGDLSVYWYQQSLDQGLQFLIQYYNGEERAKGNILERFSAQQFPDLHSELNLSSLELGDSALYFCASSPEGQAYTGELFFGEGSRLTVL.

The chain is built from TRBV9 and TRBJ2-5, with 8 positions matching TRBD2. The CDR3 sequence is 15 residues long. CDR1 is SGDLS, CDR2 YYNGEE, per germline. The junction had 6 bases not matched to a gene; V was cut back by 4 bases and J by 1 base. The CDR3 sequence: CASSLRGGSQETQYF. The CDR3 DNA is TGTGCCAGCAGCCTCCGGGGGGGTAGCCAAGAGACCCAGTACTTC.

The gene calls are TRBV10-2 and TRBJ2-1; either TRBD1 or TRBD2 may fit D (5 bases each). CDR1 is WSHSY, CDR2 SAAADI, per germline. The length of the CDR3 is 14 residues. The V gene lost 6 bases and the J gene lost 9 bases, with 18 bases spanning the gap. CDR3 in DNA: TGCGCCAGCAGCGAGGGAAAGGGGCGCGGTGAGCAGTTCTTC. This encodes CASSEGKGRGEQFF.

This clonotype was recorded a few times. The chain combines TRBV4-1 with TRBJ1-2; TRBD1 aligns across 12 bases. The germline gives CDR1 MGHRA, CDR2 YSYEKL. The CDR3 loop spans 17 amino acids. V lost 3 bases to trimming and J lost 3 bases; unmatched junction nucleotides: 8. The DNA of the CDR3 is TGCGCCAGCAGCCATCGCGGGGACAGGGGGCTCGACTATGGCTACACCTTC. Protein product: CASSHRGDRGLDYGYTF.

With respect to this clonotype: Being one base from a much bigger clone, this may be a read error. The chain is built from TRBV3-1 and TRBJ2-3, with D perhaps matching TRBD1 or TRBD2 (6 bases each). This CDR3 has 15 residues. V shed 4 bases and J shed 9 bases, with 20 bases lying between them. Germline V gene sequence: CDR1 LGHDT, CDR2 YNNKEL (reference sequence). Written as DNA, the CDR3 is TGTGCCAGCAGCCGTGCGATGGGGGGCGCTAAGACGCAGTATTTT. This encodes CASSRAMGGAKTQYF.

This clonotype was seen many times. V gene TRBV28 combines with J gene TRBJ2-7; possibly TRBD2 for D (6 bases). The CDR3 length is 14 residues. The V gene lost 6 bases and the J gene lost 2 bases, with 14 bases spanning the gap. Germline CDR1 MDHEN, CDR2 SYDVKM. The CDR3 DNA follows: TGTGCCAGCAGGATAACGGGAGAGACCTACGAGCAGTACTTC. It translates to CASRITGETYEQYF. Variable domain in full (rest from reference TRBV28 and TRBJ2-7): DVKVTQSSRYLVKRTGEKVFLECVQDMDHENMFWYRQDPGLGLRLIYFSYDVKMKEKGDIPEGYSVSREKKERFSLILESASTNQTSMYLCASRITGETYEQYFGPGTRLTVT.

This clonotype was counted ten times or more. The chain is built from TRBV28 and TRBJ2-7; D possibly uses TRBD1 or TRBD2 (5 bases each). The germline gives CDR1 MDHEN, CDR2 SYDVKM. The CDR3 contains 14 residues. Trimming removed 3 bases at V and 2 bases at J, with 11 bases between. The CDR3 here is CASSFPGRAYEQYF. As DNA, the CDR3 is TGTGCCAGCAGTTTCCCAGGGCGGGCCTACGAGCAGTACTTC. The full variable domain, rest sourced from reference TRBV28 and TRBJ2-7, is DVKVTQSSRYLVKRTGEKVFLECVQDMDHENMFWYRQDPGLGLRLIYFSYDVKMKEKGDIPEGYSVSREKKERFSLILESASTNQTSMYLCASSFPGRAYEQYFGPGTRLTVT.

This clonotype was seen a few times. The rearrangement links TRBV15 to TRBJ2-7; TRBD1 might be the D (5 bases). V shed 0 bases and J shed 4 bases, with 7 bases lying between them. CDR1 is LNHNV and CDR2 is YYDKDF in the germline V gene (reference sequence). The CDR3 is 13 residues long. The CDR3 nucleotides read TGTGCCACCAGCAGAGAAAAGGGGTACGAGCAGTACTTC. The encoded protein is CATSREKGYEQYF. Based on the CDR3 plus reference TRBV15 and TRBJ2-7, the full variable domain is DAMVIQNPRYQVTQFGKPVTLSCSQTLNHNVMYWYQQKSSQAPKLLFHYYDKDFNNEADTPDNFQSRRPNTSFCFLDIRSPGLGDTAMYLCATSREKGYEQYFGPGTRLTVT.

This clonotype was seen repeatedly, ten times or more. The V gene is TRBV28, the J gene TRBJ1-5, with 7 bases fitting TRBD1. The CDR3 has 15 amino acids. J gave up 1 base and V 5 bases, and 5 bases lay outside the gene matches. Germline V gene lookup returns CDR1 MDHEN and CDR2 SYDVKM. This chain's CDR3 is CASSNPGQSNQPQHF. The CDR3 DNA follows: TGTGCCAGCAGTAACCCGGGACAGAGCAATCAGCCCCAGCATTTT.

In this sample, this clonotype turned up many times. The CDR3 DNA sequence: TGTGCCAGCAGTTTTAACCCCGAATCCCCCTATGAAGGAGCTTTCTTT. Its translation: CASSFNPESPYEGAFF. This rearrangement joins TRBV28 to TRBJ1-1; no clear D gene. The CDR3 consists of 16 residues. Between the trimmed V and J ends, which lost 3 bases and 10 bases, there was a span of 24 bases. Germline V CDR1 and CDR2: MDHEN, SYDVKM. The full variable domain, completed using reference TRBV28 and TRBJ1-1, is DVKVTQSSRYLVKRTGEKVFLECVQDMDHENMFWYRQDPGLGLRLIYFSYDVKMKEKGDIPEGYSVSREKKERFSLILESASTNQTSMYLCASSFNPESPYEGAFFGQGTRLTVV.

The sample holds a few counts of this clonotype. This chain joins TRBV5-6 and TRBJ1-3, with D hard to call. Germline V gene lookup returns CDR1 SGHDT and CDR2 YYEEEE. Trimming removed 0 bases from V and 3 bases from J, with 10 bases in between. This CDR3 has 15 amino acids. CDR3 sequence (DNA): TGTGCCAGCAGCTTGGGGGGTGTACTTGGAAACACCATATATTTT. It yields the protein CASSLGGVLGNTIYF.